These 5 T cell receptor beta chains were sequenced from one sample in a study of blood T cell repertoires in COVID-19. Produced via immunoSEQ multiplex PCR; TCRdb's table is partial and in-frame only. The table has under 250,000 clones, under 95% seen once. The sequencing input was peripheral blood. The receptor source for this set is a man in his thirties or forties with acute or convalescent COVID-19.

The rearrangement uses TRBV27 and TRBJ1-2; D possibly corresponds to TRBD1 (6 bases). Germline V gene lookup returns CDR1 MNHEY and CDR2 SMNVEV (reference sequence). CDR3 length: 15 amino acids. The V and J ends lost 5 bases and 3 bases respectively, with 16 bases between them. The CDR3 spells CASSPRGLKDYGYTF. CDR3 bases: TGTGCCAGCAGTCCCAGGGGCCTTAAGGACTATGGCTACACCTTC.

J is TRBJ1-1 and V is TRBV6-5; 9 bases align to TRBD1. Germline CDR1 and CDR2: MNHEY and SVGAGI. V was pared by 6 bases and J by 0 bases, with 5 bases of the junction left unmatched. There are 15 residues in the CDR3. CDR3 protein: CASSRDRVMNTEAFF. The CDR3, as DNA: TGTGCCAGCAGCCGGGACAGGGTTATGAACACTGAAGCTTTCTTT.

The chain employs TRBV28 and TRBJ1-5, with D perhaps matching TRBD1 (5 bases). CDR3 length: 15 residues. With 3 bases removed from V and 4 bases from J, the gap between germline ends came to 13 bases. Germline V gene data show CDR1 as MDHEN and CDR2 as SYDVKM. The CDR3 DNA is TGTGCCAGCAGTTTTAGTGGGGCGCGTAATCAGCCCCAGCATTTT. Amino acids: CASSFSGARNQPQHF.

The CDR3 bases are TGTGCCAGCAGCTTACAGGTTCTCCAAGAGACCCAGTACTTC. It yields the protein CASSLQVLQETQYF. This rearrangement joins TRBV5-6 to TRBJ2-5, with TRBD1 as a possible D gene (5 bases). V lost 2 bases and J 1 base, leaving 9 bases between the germline ends. Germline V gene data show CDR1 as SGHDT and CDR2 as YYEEEE. This CDR3 spans 14 amino acids.

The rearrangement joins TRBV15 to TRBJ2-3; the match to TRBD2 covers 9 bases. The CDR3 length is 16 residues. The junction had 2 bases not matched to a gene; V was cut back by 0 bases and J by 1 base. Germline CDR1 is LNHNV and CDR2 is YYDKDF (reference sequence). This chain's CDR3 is CATSRDQRGGTDTQYF. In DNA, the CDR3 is TGTGCCACCAGCAGAGATCAGCGGGGGGGCACAGATACGCAGTATTTT.